Below, 29 T cell receptor beta chains from the same sample are listed, as sequenced in a study of cytomegalovirus exposure and HLA in healthy donors. The PCR employed 60 Vbeta primers together with 13 Jbeta primers. Clones were sequenced by immunoSEQ multiplex PCR, and TCRdb holds only the in-frame ones, with some missing. The sample has some 180,000 clones, 75% to 85% seen once; the top ten hold around 1.5%. Material: PBMCs. The receptors were gathered from a man aged 18 to 29 in good health and CMV-seronegative.

The chain couples TRBV5-1 to TRBJ2-7; 9 nucleotides align to TRBD2. J was trimmed by 3 bases and V by 0 bases; bases with no gene match: 7. This CDR3 has 16 residues. Germline V gene lookup returns CDR1 SGHRS and CDR2 YFSETQ. CDR3 bases: TGCGCCAGCAGCTTGGAAGCGGGAGGTCCTGTCTACGAGCAGTACTTC. Its translation: CASSLEAGGPVYEQYF.

This clone was recorded once. This sequence joins TRBV27 and TRBJ2-1; TRBD2 agrees at 8 bases. V lost 5 bases to trimming and J lost 10 bases; unmatched junction nucleotides: 4. The CDR3 has 12 amino acids. Germline V gives CDR1 MNHEY, CDR2 SMNVEV (reference sequence). CDR3 residues: CASSEIAGEQFF. The DNA for the CDR3 is TGTGCCAGCAGTGAGATAGCGGGGGAGCAGTTCTTC.

The chain uses TRBV28 and TRBJ2-7; the D gene is possibly TRBD2 (6 bases). V gave up 2 bases and J gave up 6 bases, with 17 bases separating them. Germline-derived CDR1 and CDR2 are MDHEN and SYDVKM. CDR3 length equals 15 residues. CDR3 nucleotide sequence: TGTGCCAGCAGTTTACAGCCCGGGACTTACGGCGAGCAGTACTTC. It is translated as CASSLQPGTYGEQYF.

This clone was recorded a few times. The chain carries TRBV6-5 and TRBJ1-5; no reliable D call. The CDR3 runs to 13 residues. V was shortened by 2 bases and J by 4 bases, with 6 bases between the two germline ends. Germline V lookup: CDR1 MNHEY, CDR2 SVGAGI. This chain's CDR3 is CASSYGLNQPQHF. CDR3 bases: TGTGCCAGCAGTTACGGCCTTAATCAGCCCCAGCATTTT.

A note on this clone: Other DNA sequences within the sample encode an identical CDR3. The V call is TRBV7-9, the J call TRBJ2-7, with D possibly matching TRBD2 (7 bases). CDR1 and CDR2 from the germline V gene are SEHNR and FQNEAQ (reference sequence). CDR3 length: 14 amino acids. The V gene lost 5 bases and the J gene lost 4 bases, with 15 bases spanning the gap. For the CDR3, the DNA is TGTGCCAGCAGCCTGGGGGGGGGCTCTTACGAGCAGTACTTC. Encoded protein: CASSLGGGSYEQYF. The full variable domain, rest sourced from reference TRBV7-9 and TRBJ2-7, is DTGVSQNPRHKITKRGQNVTFRCDPISEHNRLYWYRQTLGQGPEFLTYFQNEAQLEKSRLLSDRFSAERPKGSFSTLEIQRTEQGDSAMYLCASSLGGGSYEQYFGPGTRLTVT.

The rearrangement uses TRBV28 and TRBJ2-2, with D possibly matching TRBD2 (6 bases). The V and J ends lost 6 bases and 6 bases respectively, with 14 bases between them. The CDR3 runs 14 residues. The germline gives CDR1 MDHEN, CDR2 SYDVKM. The CDR3 nucleotides read TGTGCCAGCAGGGGGGGTTTTTTATCCGGGGAGCTGTTTTTT. Translating gives CASRGGFLSGELFF.

The J gene is TRBJ1-5, the V gene TRBV4-1; TRBD1 matches 9 bases. The CDR3 consists of 18 residues. Germline V gene sequence: CDR1 MGHRA, CDR2 YSYEKL. V dropped 4 bases and J dropped 0; count of bases not matched to a gene: 10. CDR3 loop: CASSPGQGTSYSNQPQHF. Here the CDR3 DNA reads TGCGCCAGCAGCCCGGGACAGGGCACTTCCTATAGCAATCAGCCCCAGCATTTT.

The rearrangement joins TRBV30 to TRBJ2-7; TRBD1 aligns across 9 bases. The CDR3 consists of 15 residues. Germline loops: CDR1 GTSNPN, CDR2 SVGIG (reference sequence). V lost 3 bases and J lost 2; bases outside the gene matches: 8. The CDR3 DNA sequence: TGTGCCTGGAGACCTACAGGGGGCCGCACCTACGAGCAGTACTTC. Translation gives CAWRPTGGRTYEQYF.

This clone came up a few times. The chain carries TRBV16 and TRBJ1-1; D gene unclear. The germline CDR1 and CDR2 sequences are KGHSY and FQNENV. Trimming removed 4 bases at V and 6 bases at J, with 9 bases between. This CDR3 is 12 amino acids long. The CDR3 DNA sequence: TGTGCCAGCAGCCGAGAGAGGTCTGAAGCTTTCTTT. Translating gives CASSRERSEAFF.

The rearrangement uses TRBV2 and TRBJ2-7; D might be TRBD1 (6 bases). The germline gives CDR1 SNHLY, CDR2 FYNNEI. V was pared by 5 bases and J by 4 bases, with 12 bases between. The length of the CDR3 is 13 residues. The CDR3 protein is CASSRDTRYEQYF. CDR3 nucleotide sequence: TGTGCCAGCAGTAGGGACACCCGTTACGAGCAGTACTTC.

J is TRBJ2-7 and V is TRBV6-1; weak D call: TRBD1 (6 bases). The CDR3 totals 11 residues. Germline V gene lookup returns CDR1 MNHNS and CDR2 SASEGT. Trimming cost V 10 bases and J 3 bases, with 10 bases left between them. The CDR3 is CAIGQYYEQYF. In DNA, the CDR3 is TGTGCCATTGGACAGTACTACGAGCAGTACTTC.

This clone was observed once. The gene calls are TRBV27 and TRBJ1-6; D gene unclear. CDR1 MNHEY and CDR2 SMNVEV come from the germline V gene (reference sequence). The CDR3 spans 12 residues. The germline V and J ends were trimmed by 3 bases and 9 bases, with 6 bases remaining between them. CDR3 bases: TGTGCCAGCAGTTTCCGGGGTTCACCCCTCCACTTT. Its translation is CASSFRGSPLHF.

The rearrangement joins TRBV19 to TRBJ2-7; 10 bases are a match to TRBD2. The V segment lost 5 bases and the J segment 0 bases; nucleotides outside the gene matches: 16. Germline V lookup: CDR1 LNHDA, CDR2 SQIVND (reference sequence). The CDR3 is made up of 19 amino acids. The CDR3 nucleotides are TGTGCCAGTAGTGGAAGGCCGGGGCTAGCGGGAGTTCCCTCCTACGAGCAGTACTTC. As protein: CASSGRPGLAGVPSYEQYF.

The chain couples TRBV5-4 to TRBJ1-2; 7 nucleotides match TRBD1. V was pared by 0 bases and J by 4 bases, with 3 bases of the junction left unmatched. Germline V lookup: CDR1 SGHNT, CDR2 YYREEE (reference sequence). This CDR3 comprises 14 residues. CDR3 protein: CASSLEGAGYGYTF. The CDR3 DNA reads as TGTGCCAGCAGCTTGGAGGGGGCAGGCTATGGCTACACCTTC.

This clone was detected a few times. V gene TRBV7-8 combines with J gene TRBJ1-2; no definite D call. This CDR3 is 15 amino acids long. CDR1 SGHVS and CDR2 FQNEAQ come from the germline V gene. Trimming took off 4 bases at V and 3 bases at J, with 15 bases between the two ends. In nucleotides, the CDR3 is TGTGCCAGCAGCTCCGGGAGGCTGGACTACTATGGCTACACCTTC. This translates into CASSSGRLDYYGYTF.

The rearrangement links TRBV7-9 to TRBJ1-1; TRBD1 is a possible D gene (5 bases). CDR1 SEHNR and CDR2 FQNEAQ come from the germline V gene (reference sequence). This CDR3 region has 15 residues. V lost 1 base and J 3 bases, leaving 12 bases between the germline ends. CDR3 amino acids: CASSLVQGAHTEAFF. The CDR3 coding sequence is TGTGCCAGCAGCTTAGTCCAGGGTGCGCACACTGAAGCTTTCTTT.

The rearrangement uses TRBV7-2 and TRBJ2-5, with no clear D. The CDR3 totals 15 residues. Looked up from germline, CDR1 is SGHTA and CDR2 is FQGNSA. Trimming stripped 2 bases from V and 9 bases from J, with 19 bases between. The CDR3 here is CASSLYKSASGPQYF. The CDR3 nucleotides read TGTGCCAGCAGCTTATATAAGTCTGCCTCTGGGCCCCAGTACTTC.

This CDR3 reads CASSAGLNEKLFF. The CDR3 DNA reads as TGTGCCAGTAGTGCGGGATTAAATGAAAAACTGTTTTTT. V is TRBV19 and J is TRBJ1-4; D gene ambiguous. Trimming removed 5 bases from V and 5 bases from J, with 9 bases in between. CDR3 length equals 13 residues. From germline, CDR1 is LNHDA and CDR2 SQIVND (reference sequence).

The chain employs TRBV28 and TRBJ2-1, with TRBD2 matching over 7 bases. V trimming: 8 bases; J trimming: 5 bases; junction bases outside the gene matches: 0. CDR3 length equals 11 residues. Germline V gene lookup returns CDR1 MDHEN and CDR2 SYDVKM. The CDR3 DNA is TGTGCCAGCCGGGGGGACAATGAGCAGTTCTTC. Translating gives CASRGDNEQFF.

The rearrangement uses TRBV5-4 and TRBJ2-5; 12 nucleotides match TRBD2. V was pared by 3 bases and J by 4 bases, with 7 bases of the junction left unmatched. The CDR3 is 16 residues long. The germline V gene has CDR1 SGHNT and CDR2 YYREEE (reference sequence). CDR3 protein: CASSSILAGGLETQYF. DNA for the CDR3: TGTGCCAGCAGCTCCATACTAGCGGGGGGACTAGAGACCCAGTACTTC.

This chain uses TRBV2 with TRBJ2-4; 14 bases agree with TRBD2. The CDR3 spans 20 residues. V dropped 2 bases and J dropped 7; count of bases not matched to a gene: 16. CDR1 and CDR2 from the germline V gene are SNHLY and FYNNEI. The chain's CDR3 is CASSERTATGTSGSWNIQYF. The CDR3 DNA is TGTGCCAGCAGTGAACGAACAGCTACCGGGACTAGCGGGAGTTGGAACATTCAGTACTTC.

V gene TRBV11-2 combines with J gene TRBJ2-2; 7 nucleotides agree with TRBD1. The ends lost 7 bases at V and 6 bases at J; junction bases unmatched: 8. The CDR3 contains 14 residues. Germline CDR1 reads SGHAT; CDR2 reads FQNNGV. The CDR3 reads CASNRQGRSGELFF. CDR3 nucleotides: TGTGCCAGCAACAGACAGGGAAGGTCCGGGGAGCTGTTTTTT.

This clone was detected only once. This chain links TRBV5-1 with TRBJ1-6, with 7 positions matching TRBD1. Per germline, CDR1 SGHRS and CDR2 YFSETQ. The V and J ends lost 0 bases and 10 bases, in that order; junction bases with no gene match: 7. The CDR3 is 15 amino acids. This CDR3 is CASSLDQGVGSPLHF. CDR3 coding DNA: TGCGCCAGCAGCTTGGATCAGGGGGTCGGGTCACCCCTCCACTTT.

This clone was observed once. This chain links TRBV5-5 with TRBJ1-2; D is undetermined. Germline CDR1 reads SGHKS; CDR2 reads YYEKEE (reference sequence). This CDR3 region has 14 residues. Trimming cost V 4 bases and J 4 bases, with 14 bases left between them. The CDR3 nucleotides read TGTGCCAGCAGCCCCGCGGAAGGAGGCTATGGCTACACCTTC. Translating it yields CASSPAEGGYGYTF. The whole variable domain, filled in from reference TRBV5-5 and TRBJ1-2, reads DAGVTQSPTHLIKTRGQQVTLRCSPISGHKSVSWYQQVLGQGPQFIFQYYEKEERGRGNFPDRFSARQFPNYSSELNVNALLLGDSALYLCASSPAEGGYGYTFGSGTRLTVV.

The V gene is TRBV6-5, the J gene TRBJ1-5; D may be TRBD1 (5 bases). CDR3 size: 15 residues. With 5 bases removed from V and 3 bases from J, the gap between germline ends came to 14 bases. CDR1 is MNHEY, CDR2 SVGAGI, per germline. CDR3 sequence: CASSARRDYNQPQHF. CDR3 in DNA: TGTGCCAGCAGTGCGCGCCGGGACTACAATCAGCCCCAGCATTTT.

This chain links TRBV7-9 with TRBJ2-7, with unresolved D. The germline V gene encodes CDR1 SEHNR and CDR2 FQNEAQ (reference sequence). The V end was cut by 4 bases, the J end by 5 bases, with 6 bases between. The CDR3 covers 11 residues. DNA of the CDR3: TGTGCCAGCAGCTATTTAGACGAGCAGTACTTC. It yields the protein CASSYLDEQYF.

This rearrangement joins TRBV5-4 to TRBJ2-1; D gene unclear. Trimming took 0 bases from V and 5 from J, leaving 6 bases between them. Germline V gene sequence: CDR1 SGHNT, CDR2 YYREEE (reference sequence). There are 13 residues in the CDR3. CDR3 protein: CASSLAGNNEQFF. CDR3 sequence (DNA): TGTGCCAGCAGCTTGGCGGGTAACAATGAGCAGTTCTTC.

V gene TRBV28 combines with J gene TRBJ2-5; possibly TRBD2 for D (6 bases). With 3 bases removed from V and 4 bases from J, the gap between germline ends came to 9 bases. Germline V gene lookup returns CDR1 MDHEN and CDR2 SYDVKM. The CDR3 spans 13 residues. As DNA, the CDR3 is TGTGCCAGCAGTTTGGGGGGACGAGAGACCCAGTACTTC. This gives the protein CASSLGGRETQYF.

This sequence joins TRBV5-4 and TRBJ2-2, with 7 positions matching TRBD1. Germline CDR1 is SGHNT and CDR2 is YYREEE (reference sequence). This CDR3 contains 16 residues. Trimming cost V 2 bases and J 0 bases; bases outside gene matches: 4. The CDR3: CASSLTGTANTGELFF. DNA of the CDR3: TGTGCCAGCAGCTTAACCGGGACAGCGAACACCGGGGAGCTGTTTTTT.